This T cell receptor (beta chain) emerged from a study of beta chain features in type 1 diabetes. For the study at large: Similarity in age, gender and cell yields was seen between patients and healthy donors.

This clone was seen at least ten times. Its target is unknown. Expressed TCRB transcripts were sequenced, since all the RNA that had been isolated was reverse transcribed. Roughly 3.6 million reads was the average for naive, central memory and regulatory T cell samples. TCRdb's copy holds only in-frame clones and misses some; the assay was immunoSEQ multiplex PCR. Of 300,000 to 400,000 clones in the sample, roughly 8% were seen once. The CDR3 consists of 14 residues. From germline, CDR1 is LGHNA and CDR2 YSLEER. With 9 bases removed from V and 1 base from J, the gap between germline ends came to 15 bases. Whole-study results and caveats: Whether HLA type influences TCRB rearrangement remained unresolved here. There were fewer insertions and more deletions at the VDJ junctions of type 1 diabetes patients.

The receptor was isolated from a woman between 18 and 29 years old in good health. J is TRBJ1-1 and V is TRBV4-3, with TRBD1 as a possible D gene (6 bases). Material: central memory CD4+ T cells from blood. CDR3 nucleotides: TGCGCCAGTTCAAAAGGACAGACGAACACTGAAGCTTTCTTT. Translated: CASSKGQTNTEAFF.